A selection of T cell receptor beta chains follows, all from one sample in a study of identical twins. One entry per CDR3 protein, called by TCRdb with MiXCR from the 5' RACE reads. The repertoire holds approximately 490,000 distinct CDR3 sequences, 20% to 25% seen once, with 0.48% in the top ten. These data were also filed under a second study, of yellow fever vaccine responses in identical twins.

Sequenced material: CD4+ T cells sorted from blood. All receptors derive from a young woman in good health. CDR3s include the opening cysteine and the closing phenylalanine or tryptophan. D genes are given only for firm matches.

TRBJ1-1	NA	TRBV6-5	CASSYPRQEGTEAFF
TRBJ1-1	NA	TRBV28	CASSLFNTEAFF
TRBJ2-7	TRBD2	TRBV29-1	CSVRLAAYEQYF
TRBJ2-5	TRBD2	TRBV7-9	CASSLVTSGRSETQYF
TRBJ2-1	NA	TRBV24-1	CATSDLRGPQDNEQFF
TRBJ2-5	TRBD1	TRBV5-8	CASSWGQGASQETQYF
TRBJ2-1	TRBD2	TRBV28	CAGSFSGRGNNEQFF
TRBJ1-6	TRBD1	TRBV10-2	CASSEDRTNSPLHF
TRBJ2-1	TRBD1	TRBV5-1	CASRPGQNNEQFF
TRBJ1-2	NA	TRBV3-1	CASSQNPGLGGYTF
TRBJ2-2	TRBD2	TRBV7-9	CASSDALGGGRTGELFF
TRBJ2-5	NA	TRBV5-1	CDSSPGAPYQETQYF
TRBJ2-7	NA	TRBV7-2	CASSLGDRSWVEQYF
TRBJ2-6	TRBD1	TRBV10-3	CAISGQGASSGANVLTF
TRBJ1-6	NA	TRBV15	CATSILNSPLHF
TRBJ2-2	NA	TRBV7-2	CASSSWSRAGVTGELFF
TRBJ2-3	NA	TRBV6-5	CASSYSRYTDTQYF
TRBJ2-1	TRBD1	TRBV3-1	CASSQEGTGGFYNEQFF
TRBJ2-5	NA	TRBV7-9	CASSLAASAQETQYF
TRBJ2-3	TRBD2	TRBV20-1	CSAKLAGGITDTQYF
TRBJ2-7	NA	TRBV3-1	CASSSIGEVREQYF
TRBJ1-5	NA	TRBV9	CASSVGVSSNQPQHF
TRBJ2-3	TRBD2	TRBV12-3/TRBV12-4	CASSWTSGAGTQYF
TRBJ2-1	TRBD2	TRBV7-9	CASSSAGLAGVNEQFF
TRBJ2-2	NA	TRBV20-1	CSARGVGGGELFF
TRBJ1-1	NA	TRBV5-1	CASTVAGRNTEAFF
TRBJ2-5	NA	TRBV5-6	CASSFDSDVRQTQYF
TRBJ1-5	NA	TRBV20-1	CSARSHGVSNQPQHF
TRBJ1-1	TRBD1	TRBV20-1	CSARGDRGPGTEAFF
TRBJ2-5	TRBD2	TRBV12-3/TRBV12-4	CASNPFGGGQETQYF
TRBJ2-3	NA	TRBV3-1	CASSQTGATQYF
TRBJ2-7	TRBD2	TRBV7-3	CASSLLAGGSYEQYF
TRBJ2-3	NA	TRBV13	CASTQEGVRGAPKSAQYF
TRBJ2-5	NA	TRBV11-2	CASSNTRGAGWLGAPLETQYF
TRBJ2-1	NA	TRBV11-3	CASSPRKSSYNEQFF
TRBJ2-2	NA	TRBV20-1	CSARAFGRDGAGELFF
TRBJ1-2	TRBD1	TRBV7-9	CASSSLGTEYGYTF
TRBJ2-5	NA	TRBV10-3	CAIRGQQETQYF
TRBJ2-1	NA	TRBV5-1	CASSLAKGDLYNEQFF
TRBJ2-5	TRBD2	TRBV5-5	CASSLGSGRPEETQYF
TRBJ2-2	NA	TRBV5-1	CASSLQLAGTGELFF
TRBJ2-3	TRBD1	TRBV23-1	CASSLRDRGTDTQYF
TRBJ2-1	NA	TRBV2	CASEYELEQFF
TRBJ1-2	TRBD1	TRBV7-8	CASSPGQGSDGYTF
TRBJ2-3	NA	TRBV18	CASSPVDTQYF
TRBJ2-6	NA	TRBV5-1	CASSLPGTSGANVLTF
TRBJ2-1	NA	TRBV11-3	CASSLAAGKGSEQFF
TRBJ2-5	TRBD2	TRBV3-1	CASSRIAGAQTQYF
TRBJ2-1	NA	TRBV5-1	CASSLGSVNNEQFF
TRBJ2-1	NA	TRBV5-1	CASSLALSRTYNEQFF
TRBJ2-7	TRBD2	TRBV5-1	CASSLGTGSSGALEQYF